This T cell receptor (beta chain) was sequenced in a study of blood T cell repertoires in COVID-19. The wider study: Sample material is recorded as cDNA or gDNA derived from T cells, B-cell-depleted T cells, or PBMCs.

Source study methods: Cell counts per sample came from amplifying reference gene primers. Here immunoSEQ multiplex PCR was the method, and the copy in TCRdb shows in-frame clones only, minus some. V, J and clone size derive from that table, while D and trimming were established from the DNA sequence. The table includes approximately 120,000 clones, 74% detected once. Trimming removed 4 bases from V and 0 bases from J, with 7 bases in between. The CDR3 totals 14 residues. Germline CDR1 is WSHSY and CDR2 is SAAADI. This clone was picked up a small number of times. This sequence was found in a man older than 75 with COVID-19, enrolled during active disease. Sequenced input: peripheral blood. The rearrangement joins TRBV10-2 to TRBJ1-5; TRBD1 is a possible D gene (5 bases). The CDR3 DNA sequence: TGCGCCAGCAGTGGTGGGGCTAGCAATCAGCCCCAGCATTTT. Protein product: CASSGGASNQPQHF.